This entry concerns a single T cell receptor beta chain. The data originate from a study of blood T cell repertoires in COVID-19. Study at large: Some COVID-19 samples were acute and others convalescent; all came from the United States, Italy and Spain. T cells, B-cell-depleted T cells, or PBMCs provided the cDNA or gDNA that served as material.

Germline V CDR1 and CDR2: SGHRS, YFSETQ. The CDR3 sequence is 13 residues long. The germline V and J ends were trimmed by 3 bases and 7 bases, with 13 bases remaining between them. Per the authors' pipeline: Cell counts per sample came from amplifying reference gene primers. Data came from immunoSEQ multiplex PCR; TCRdb stores just in-frame clones and leaves some out. V and J calls and clone size are as listed in that table; D and trimming were resolved from the DNA. The sample carries 20,000 to 30,000 clones, approximately 90% recorded once. The V call is TRBV5-1, the J call TRBJ1-2; possibly TRBD1 for D (5 bases). The source material was peripheral blood. The TCR comes from a man aged 70 or older with active COVID-19. CDR3 sequence reads: CASSYGGSGGYTF. The DNA of the CDR3 is TGCGCCAGCAGCTACGGGGGGTCGGGTGGCTACACCTTC.